The 24 T cell receptor beta chains below come from one sample, sequenced in a study of identical twins. Using its own MiXCR run on the 5' RACE reads, TCRdb lists one record per CDR3 protein. The sample includes about 220,000 distinct CDR3 sequences, 6.5% of them seen just once. This sample was shared with a second study, whose subject was T cells expressing NK-cell markers.

The sample comprised CD8+ T cells sorted from blood. The receptors shown here come from a woman in her late teens or twenties in good health.

This clonotype turned up a few times. The chain is built from TRBV29-1 and TRBJ2-5; no reliable D call. The CDR3 consists of 14 residues. Trimming removed 3 bases from V and 4 bases from J, with 15 bases in between. The germline gives CDR1 SQVTM, CDR2 ANQGSEA. The CDR3 DNA is TGCAGCGTTGAGTCGGGCCAAACTCTAGAGACCCAGTACTTC. It translates to CSVESGQTLETQYF.

This clonotype was observed a few times. The J gene is TRBJ1-1, the V gene TRBV7-3; 7 bases fit TRBD1. CDR1 SGHTA and CDR2 FQGTGA come from the germline V gene. The trim removed 5 bases at V and 5 bases at J, leaving 11 bases unmatched. This CDR3 contains 15 residues. This chain's CDR3 is CASSRRQGRVTEAFF. CDR3 nucleotide sequence: TGTGCCAGCAGCCGTCGACAGGGCAGGGTGACTGAAGCTTTCTTT.

This rearrangement joins TRBV12-3 or TRBV12-4 to TRBJ1-5, with 7 bases matching TRBD1. Unmatched junction bases numbered 5, after V lost 5 bases and J lost 4 bases. The CDR3 extends over 14 amino acids. The CDR3 DNA reads as TGTGCCAGCAGTACCCAACAGGGGAATCAGCCCCAGCATTTT. As protein: CASSTQQGNQPQHF.

The sample holds a few counts of this clonotype. V is TRBV5-6 and J is TRBJ1-1; maybe TRBD1 (5 bases). Germline values: CDR1 SGHDT, CDR2 YYEEEE. V was trimmed by 10 bases and J by 5 bases, leaving 15 bases between them. The CDR3 has 12 residues. In DNA, the CDR3 is TGTGCCGGGTCCCTGGGGGGTACTGAAGCTTTCTTT. Residues: CAGSLGGTEAFF.

The table lists this clonotype with a few counts. The rearrangement links TRBV2 to TRBJ1-2; 8 nucleotides agree with TRBD1. The CDR3 is made up of 13 amino acids. In germline, CDR1 is SNHLY, CDR2 FYNNEI. Trimming took 6 bases from V and 7 from J; bases not matched to a gene: 7. The CDR3 protein is CASSSTGGLGYTF. The CDR3 bases are TGTGCCAGCAGCTCTACAGGGGGTCTTGGCTACACCTTC.

This clonotype was seen repeatedly, ten times or more. The chain uses TRBV12-3 or TRBV12-4 and TRBJ2-7, with D unresolved. Trimming removed 6 bases from V and 1 base from J, with 16 bases in between. The CDR3 is 15 amino acids. The CDR3: CASSSLARASYEQYF. Here the CDR3 DNA reads TGTGCCAGCAGCTCCCTCGCGCGCGCATCCTACGAGCAGTACTTC.

This clonotype appeared many times. The gene calls are TRBV9 and TRBJ2-1; D possibly corresponds to TRBD2 (5 bases). V was shortened by 0 bases and J by 1 base, with 8 bases between the two germline ends. Germline V gives CDR1 SGDLS, CDR2 YYNGEE. This CDR3 is built from 15 residues. CDR3 bases: TGTGCCAGCAGCGTAGATTGGGAGTCCTACAATGAGCAGTTCTTC. This encodes CASSVDWESYNEQFF.

This clonotype was seen more than once but under ten times. This chain links TRBV3-1 with TRBJ2-4; D is possibly TRBD1 (5 bases). The CDR3 runs 12 residues. The V gene's germline CDR1 is LGHDT and CDR2 YNNKEL (reference sequence). V lost 5 bases, J lost 6 bases, and 8 bases lay in between. CDR3 protein: CASSRGLNIQYF. The DNA for the CDR3 is TGTGCCAGCAGCAGGGGCTTAAACATTCAGTACTTC.

This clonotype has at least ten counts. CDR3 protein: CASSSLGTGNNEQFF. DNA of the CDR3: TGCGCCAGCAGCTCATTAGGGACAGGGAACAATGAGCAGTTCTTC. The chain carries TRBV5-1 and TRBJ2-1; 9 nucleotides match TRBD1. Germline-derived CDR1 and CDR2 are SGHRS and YFSETQ. CDR3 size: 15 residues. The trim removed 3 bases at V and 5 bases at J, leaving 6 bases unmatched.

The gene calls are TRBV29-1 and TRBJ2-7; no reliable D call. This CDR3 is built from 10 residues. CDR1 SQVTM and CDR2 ANQGSEA come from the germline V gene. Trimming left V 6 bases short and J 7 bases short, with 10 bases between. The CDR3 DNA reads as TGCAGCGTGGTTATGACGGAGCAGTACTTC. Protein: CSVVMTEQYF.

The V and J genes are TRBV18 and TRBJ2-1, with 10 bases lining up with TRBD2. Germline assignment: CDR1 KGHSH and CDR2 LQKENI. The V and J ends lost 1 base and 8 bases, in that order; junction bases with no gene match: 5. The length of the CDR3 is 15 residues. Here the CDR3 DNA reads TGTGCCAGCTCACCACTAGCGGGGGGAGTTGATGAGCAGTTCTTC. Protein: CASSPLAGGVDEQFF.

The chain carries TRBV5-8 and TRBJ1-5; D is uncertain. Trimming took 0 bases from V and 0 from J, leaving 7 bases between them. The germline V gene has CDR1 SGHTS and CDR2 YDEGEE. This CDR3 is built from 15 residues. In nucleotides, the CDR3 is TGTGCCAGCAGCTTGGCCGAAAGTAGCAATCAGCCCCAGCATTTT. Amino acids: CASSLAESSNQPQHF.

This clonotype was seen repeatedly, ten times or more. This chain links TRBV12-3 or TRBV12-4 with TRBJ1-1, with D unresolved. This CDR3 has 11 residues. CDR3 DNA sequence: TGTGTGGTGACAAGGAACACTGAAGCTTTCTTT. It is translated as CVVTRNTEAFF.

This clonotype was observed a handful of times. V usage is TRBV7-8 and J usage is TRBJ2-5, with TRBD2 identical over 9 bases. Per the germline V gene, CDR1 is SGHVS and CDR2 is FQNEAQ. The V gene end was trimmed by 0 bases and the J gene end by 6 bases; junction bases not matched to a gene: 5. The CDR3 is made up of 15 amino acids. The CDR3 sequence is CASSLAGGTSQTQYF. CDR3 nucleotides: TGTGCCAGCAGCTTAGCCGGCGGGACTAGCCAGACCCAGTACTTC.

The chain combines TRBV9 with TRBJ1-2; 8 positions match TRBD1. The CDR3 contains 11 residues. CDR1 SGDLS and CDR2 YYNGEE come from the germline V gene. After removal of 6 bases from V and 7 bases from J, the junction contained 2 bases not matched to a gene. The CDR3 reads CASKDRGGYTF. The CDR3 bases are TGTGCCAGCAAAGACAGGGGTGGCTACACCTTC.

The genes are TRBV4-2 and TRBJ2-2; D remains ambiguous. From germline, CDR1 is LGHNA and CDR2 YNFKEQ. The CDR3 has 13 amino acids. Trimming removed 0 bases at V and 6 bases at J, with 5 bases between. For the CDR3, the DNA is TGTGCCAGCAGCCAAGAAGGGCCCGGGGAGCTGTTTTTT. This codes for CASSQEGPGELFF.

This clonotype has at least ten counts. The J gene is TRBJ1-1, the V gene TRBV12-3 or TRBV12-4; TRBD1 is a possible D gene (5 bases). The V and J ends lost 1 base and 5 bases respectively, with 14 bases between them. This CDR3 has 15 amino acids. Written as DNA, the CDR3 is TGTGCCAGCAGTTTAGTTCAGGGTCTGGGGACTGAAGCTTTCTTT. Translated, it gives CASSLVQGLGTEAFF.

The chain joins TRBV27 to TRBJ2-1, with a tentative D call TRBD2 (6 bases). V was cut by 5 bases and J by 9 bases, with 17 bases left in between. Per germline, CDR1 MNHEY and CDR2 SMNVEV (reference sequence). This CDR3 contains 14 residues. The CDR3 protein is CASSASPLGGEQFF. Here the CDR3 DNA reads TGTGCCAGCAGTGCTAGCCCACTGGGGGGTGAGCAGTTCTTC.

This clonotype was observed a few times. The chain carries TRBV6-2 or TRBV6-3 and TRBJ2-3; tentative D call: TRBD2 (6 bases). This CDR3 is built from 14 residues. Germline loops: CDR1 MNHEY, CDR2 SVGEGT. V lost 7 bases and J lost 7, with 18 bases in between. The CDR3 sequence is CASTATRETNTQYF. The CDR3 nucleotides read TGTGCCAGCACCGCGACTAGAGAGACCAATACGCAGTATTTT.

The V and J genes are TRBV4-3 and TRBJ2-1; a possible D gene is TRBD1 (5 bases). The CDR3 is 18 amino acids. The V end was cut by 4 bases, the J end by 0 bases, with 19 bases between. Germline-derived CDR1 and CDR2 are LGHNA and YSLEER. CDR3 in DNA: TGCGCCAGCAGCCGACAGAGTGGGGCGGAGCACTCCTACAATGAGCAGTTCTTC. It codes for CASSRQSGAEHSYNEQFF.

The chain couples TRBV5-5 to TRBJ2-2, with 10 positions matching TRBD1. Germline CDR1 SGHKS, CDR2 YYEKEE (reference sequence). After removal of 7 bases from V and 4 bases from J, the junction contained 7 bases not matched to a gene. CDR3 length: 15 residues. The CDR3 coding sequence is TGTGCCAGCGGCTCCGGGACAGGGGTCACCGGGGAGCTGTTTTTT. Translated, it gives CASGSGTGVTGELFF.

This clonotype showed up many times. The chain combines TRBV5-6 with TRBJ2-1; 9 bases are a match to TRBD2. The CDR3 runs 13 residues. From germline, CDR1 is SGHDT and CDR2 YYEEEE. The J segment lost 9 bases and the V segment lost 4 bases, leaving 5 bases of the junction unmatched. CDR3 protein: CASSGGTSSEQFF. DNA for the CDR3: TGTGCCAGCAGCGGGGGGACTAGCTCTGAGCAGTTCTTC. The complete variable domain, with remaining parts taken from reference TRBV5-6 and TRBJ2-1, reads DAGVTQSPTHLIKTRGQQVTLRCSPKSGHDTVSWYQQALGQGPQFIFQYYEEEERQRGNFPDRFSGHQFPNYSSELNVNALLLGDSALYLCASSGGTSSEQFFGPGTRLTVL.

This clonotype was counted between two and nine times. The CDR3 is CASSRGLAESYEQYF. For the CDR3, the DNA is TGTGCCAGCAGTCGGGGACTAGCGGAATCCTACGAGCAGTACTTC. The chain carries TRBV6-1 and TRBJ2-7; 11 bases line up with TRBD2. This CDR3 contains 15 residues. V was pared by 5 bases and J by 1 base, with 4 bases of the junction left unmatched. Per the germline V gene, CDR1 is MNHNS and CDR2 is SASEGT.

This clonotype was seen only a few times. The gene calls are TRBV7-3 and TRBJ2-3, with TRBD2 matching over 8 bases. This CDR3 has 15 amino acids. V was pared by 4 bases and J by 1 base, with 4 bases of the junction left unmatched. The germline CDR1 and CDR2 sequences are SGHTA and FQGTGA. The CDR3 loop is CASSSGGGRTDTQYF. Here the CDR3 DNA reads TGTGCCAGCAGCTCAGGCGGGGGGCGCACAGATACGCAGTATTTT.